The 16 T cell receptor beta chains below all came from one sample that was sequenced in a study of cytomegalovirus exposure and HLA in healthy donors. PCR used 60 Vbeta primers and 13 Jbeta primers. Measured with immunoSEQ multiplex PCR; TCRdb has only the in-frame clones, and not every one. The sample lists some 150,000 clones; over 80% were seen once. The sequencing input was PBMCs. Receptors were obtained from a woman aged 50 to 60 in good health and CMV-seropositive.

This chain joins TRBV11-3 and TRBJ1-1; D not resolved. The CDR3 spans 14 residues. V was clipped by 5 bases and J by 2 bases, with 12 bases between them. The V gene's germline CDR1 is SGHNT and CDR2 YENEEA. The CDR3 region is CASSPGRANTEAFF. DNA of the CDR3: TGTGCCAGCAGCCCCGGGCGGGCAAACACTGAAGCTTTCTTT.

The genes are TRBV19 and TRBJ1-2, with D perhaps TRBD1 (5 bases). The CDR3 has 14 amino acids. Trimming removed 5 bases at V and 5 bases at J, with 15 bases between. CDR1 is LNHDA and CDR2 is SQIVND in the germline V gene (reference sequence). The CDR3 loop is CASSSTGAGYGYTF. CDR3 DNA: TGTGCCAGTAGTTCCACAGGCGCTGGGTATGGCTACACCTTC. The full variable domain, completed using reference TRBV19 and TRBJ1-2, is DGGITQSPKYLFRKEGQNVTLSCEQNLNHDAMYWYRQDPGQGLRLIYYSQIVNDFQKGDIAEGYSVSREKKESFPLTVTSAQKNPTAFYLCASSSTGAGYGYTFGSGTRLTVV.

This sequence joins TRBV4-3 and TRBJ1-3, with D unclear. Germline V gene data show CDR1 as LGHNA and CDR2 as YSLEER. There are 13 residues in the CDR3. V lost 5 bases and J lost 4, with 9 bases in between. The DNA for the CDR3 is TGCGCCAGCAGCACCCGAGAGGGAAACACCATATATTTT. Its translation is CASSTREGNTIYF.

This chain joins TRBV5-4 and TRBJ2-1, with TRBD2 matching 14 bases. Germline CDR1 and CDR2: SGHNT and YYREEE (reference sequence). The CDR3 runs 16 residues. The V gene end was trimmed by 4 bases and the J gene end by 9 bases; junction bases not matched to a gene: 9. CDR3 protein: CASSPPGLAGVFEQFF. Here the CDR3 DNA reads TGTGCCAGCAGCCCGCCGGGACTAGCGGGAGTCTTTGAGCAGTTCTTC. The complete variable domain, with remaining parts taken from reference TRBV5-4 and TRBJ2-1, reads ETGVTQSPTHLIKTRGQQVTLRCSSQSGHNTVSWYQQALGQGPQFIFQYYREEENGRGNFPPRFSGLQFPNYSSELNVNALELDDSALYLCASSPPGLAGVFEQFFGPGTRLTVL.

The genes are TRBV19 and TRBJ1-5; the match to TRBD1 covers 7 bases. The CDR3 has 14 amino acids. Germline V gene data show CDR1 as LNHDA and CDR2 as SQIVND (reference sequence). V dropped 3 bases and J dropped 4; count of bases not matched to a gene: 3. The chain's CDR3 is CASSIIQGNQPQHF. The DNA for the CDR3 is TGTGCCAGTAGTATTATACAGGGGAATCAGCCCCAGCATTTT.

This clone appeared a single time. The genes are TRBV5-1 and TRBJ1-2; 10 bases match TRBD1. The CDR3 spans 16 residues. The junction had 10 bases not matched to a gene; V was cut back by 5 bases and J by 3 bases. From germline, CDR1 is SGHRS and CDR2 YFSETQ. CDR3 in DNA: TGCGCCAGCAGTTTTCTTACCGGGACAGGGGACTATGGCTACACCTTC. It specifies CASSFLTGTGDYGYTF.

The chain links TRBV5-4 to TRBJ2-7, with 14 bases that match TRBD2. Per the germline V gene, CDR1 is SGHNT and CDR2 is YYREEE (reference sequence). The CDR3 has 15 residues. Germline trimming cut 3 bases from V and 5 bases from J; bases unmatched to any gene: 4. CDR3 residues: CASSSPGLAGDEQYF. Written as DNA, the CDR3 is TGTGCCAGCAGCTCCCCGGGACTAGCGGGAGACGAGCAGTACTTC.

Turning to this clone: At one end the junction does not follow the germline gene, possibly because of a read error. J is TRBJ2-2 and V is TRBV19, with 8 bases fitting TRBD1. The CDR3 runs to 14 residues. Germline CDR1 reads LNHDA; CDR2 reads SQIVND (reference sequence). The CDR3 bases are TGTGCCGGTAGAGGGGGACAGGACACCGGGGAGCTGTTTTTT. Amino acid sequence: CAGRGGQDTGELFF.

The chain has TRBV28 and TRBJ1-3; the match to TRBD1 covers 8 bases. The CDR3 covers 14 residues. V lost 7 bases to trimming and J lost 7 bases; unmatched junction nucleotides: 9. Germline assignment: CDR1 MDHEN and CDR2 SYDVKM. The CDR3 spells CASTSTGAGNTIYF. CDR3 nucleotide sequence: TGTGCCAGCACGTCGACAGGGGCAGGGAACACCATATATTTT.

In this sample, this clone turned up a few times. This sequence joins TRBV6-5 and TRBJ2-2; unclear D gene. Germline CDR1 MNHEY, CDR2 SVGAGI. This CDR3 comprises 15 residues. V was shortened by 0 bases and J by 5 bases, with 10 bases between the two germline ends. CDR3 region: CASSYSTGRTGELFF. The CDR3 DNA reads as TGTGCCAGCAGTTACTCGACTGGCAGAACCGGGGAGCTGTTTTTT.

This clone was counted between two and nine times. The rearrangement links TRBV5-4 to TRBJ1-2; D is uncertain. The germline V gene has CDR1 SGHNT and CDR2 YYREEE (reference sequence). The CDR3 contains 13 residues. Between the trimmed V and J ends, which lost 3 bases and 5 bases, there was a span of 11 bases. The CDR3 reads CASSSGSRYGYTF. The CDR3 nucleotides are TGTGCCAGCAGCTCGGGATCGCGGTATGGCTACACCTTC.

The V gene is TRBV7-2, the J gene TRBJ1-1, with 10 bases aligning to TRBD1. Trimming at V came to 1 base and at J to 3 bases, leaving 11 bases not matched to a gene. CDR3 length: 18 residues. Germline V CDR1 and CDR2: SGHTA, FQGNSA. The CDR3 spells CASSLDWTGGRWDTEAFF. The CDR3 DNA reads TGTGCCAGCAGCTTAGATTGGACAGGGGGTAGATGGGACACTGAAGCTTTCTTT.

The chain uses TRBV19 and TRBJ1-6, with D unclear. Germline V lookup: CDR1 LNHDA, CDR2 SQIVND (reference sequence). The CDR3 contains 14 residues. V was clipped by 6 bases and J by 7 bases, with 13 bases between them. Here the CDR3 reads CASRRVESNSPLHF. As DNA, the CDR3 is TGTGCCAGTAGGCGGGTTGAAAGCAATTCACCCCTCCACTTT.

The gene calls are TRBV7-2 and TRBJ2-4, with 10 bases lining up with TRBD2. Germline V lookup: CDR1 SGHTA, CDR2 FQGNSA. The J segment lost 15 bases and the V segment lost 1 base, leaving 3 bases of the junction unmatched. CDR3 length: 12 amino acids. The CDR3 bases are TGTGCCAGCAGCTTAGGGAGCGGGGGGGGGTACTTC. Translation: CASSLGSGGGYF.

The rearrangement joins TRBV6-5 to TRBJ1-5; 7 nucleotides match TRBD1. V lost 11 bases and J lost 1; bases outside the gene matches: 5. Per the germline V gene, CDR1 is MNHEY and CDR2 is SVGAGI. The CDR3 has 13 residues. CDR3 protein: CAGRGLSNQPQHF. Written as DNA, the CDR3 is TGTGCCGGAAGGGGGCTGAGCAATCAGCCCCAGCATTTT.

The chain has TRBV6-1 and TRBJ1-1; 9 bases map to TRBD1. The CDR3 spans 17 residues. The junction had 12 bases not matched to a gene; V was cut back by 4 bases and J by 3 bases. CDR1 is MNHNS, CDR2 SASEGT, per germline. CDR3 residues: CASSATRDRVKDTEAFF. CDR3 sequence (DNA): TGTGCCAGCAGTGCCACCCGGGACAGGGTAAAGGACACTGAAGCTTTCTTT.